This T cell receptor (beta chain) was profiled in a study of T-cell memory formation after mild COVID-19. Study summary: Clusters were largely donor specific.

TCRdb redid the calling of the 5' RACE reads with MiXCR, one entry per CDR3 protein. This sample has approximately 500,000 distinct CDR3 sequences, with roughly 25% found just once. V was pared by 7 bases and J by 0 bases, with 15 bases between. Per the germline V gene, CDR1 is DFQATT and CDR2 is SNEGSKA (reference sequence). This CDR3 has 15 amino acids. Concerning this clonotype: Its antigen remains unknown.

Study-level results: Clones contracting across day 15 to 85 had a balanced CD4/CD8 profile; later expanding clones leaned CD4+. Contracting CD4+ clones sat mainly in CM and EM; CD8+ in EMRA. The SARS-CoV-2 specificity of second-wave clones reaching peak at day 37 remained unverified.

This clonotype was sampled from an adult woman who had mild COVID-19 (a few samples of this study predate the infection). Cell type and time point are not known. The sample taken for sequencing was PBMCs or a T cell subset sorted from them (not recorded which). The chain joins TRBV20-1 to TRBJ2-2; D is undetermined. The CDR3 protein is CSVPAGRPNTGELFF. Here the CDR3 DNA reads TGCAGTGTACCTGCTGGGCGGCCGAACACCGGGGAGCTGTTTTTT.